Listed here are 17 T cell receptor beta chains from one sample, sequenced in a study of Ad26.COV2.S vaccination and SARS-CoV-2 variants. TCRdb's table, derived via immunoSEQ multiplex PCR, lists solely in-frame clones and lacks some. The sample lists some 350,000 clones; about 92% were seen once. The starting material was peripheral blood, obtained after recovery from COVID-19. The receptors were gathered from a human donor who had recovered from COVID-19.

This CDR3 is CASSRHSQETQYF. CDR3 DNA: TGTGCCAGCAGTCGACACAGCCAAGAGACCCAGTACTTC. The chain combines TRBV12-3 or TRBV12-4 with TRBJ2-5; D not certain. V lost 5 bases and J 1 base, leaving 8 bases between the germline ends. The CDR3 runs 13 residues.

In its sample, this clone was seen a few times. The CDR3: CASSLELDVRQPQHF. CDR3 DNA: TGTGCCAGCAGCTTGGAATTGGACGTAAGGCAGCCCCAGCATTTT. The V and J genes are TRBV5-5 and TRBJ1-5; no clear D. Deletions cut 0 bases from V and 7 bases from J, with 14 bases between. Germline V lookup: CDR1 SGHKS, CDR2 YYEKEE (reference sequence). This CDR3 has 15 residues.

CDR3 in amino acids: CASSSRTPHGYTF. The CDR3 DNA sequence: TGTGCCAGCAGCTCCCGGACCCCTCATGGCTACACCTTC. The chain links TRBV9 to TRBJ1-2; D gene ambiguous. V was trimmed by 4 bases and J by 6 bases, leaving 13 bases between them. The length of the CDR3 is 13 residues. In germline, CDR1 is SGDLS, CDR2 YYNGEE.

The chain recombines TRBV7-9 with TRBJ1-2; no firm D call. The CDR3 contains 17 residues. Trimming shortened V by 5 bases and J by 3 bases, and 22 bases separated the two germline ends. The germline V gene has CDR1 SEHNR and CDR2 FQNEAQ (reference sequence). As DNA, the CDR3 is TGTGCCAGCAGCCCATATGGTGGTCCTCAGCCAGACTATGGCTACACCTTC. This encodes CASSPYGGPQPDYGYTF.

The chain joins TRBV7-8 to TRBJ1-1, with D tentatively TRBD1 (5 bases). This CDR3 contains 14 residues. Germline V gene sequence: CDR1 SGHVS, CDR2 FQNEAQ. V dropped 5 bases and J dropped 6 bases, with 16 bases sitting between them. The DNA for the CDR3 is TGTGCCAGCAGCAAATCGACAGAGGGCTCTGAAGCTTTCTTT. It translates to CASSKSTEGSEAFF.

V gene TRBV6-1 combines with J gene TRBJ1-3, with TRBD1 matching 8 bases. The CDR3 extends over 14 amino acids. The germline V gene encodes CDR1 MNHNS and CDR2 SASEGT. V shed 1 base, J shed 5 bases, and the junction held 1 base outside the gene matches. The CDR3 reads CASSEGTGRNTIYF. As DNA, the CDR3 is TGTGCCAGCAGTGAAGGGACAGGGAGAAACACCATATATTTT.

The rearrangement uses TRBV19 and TRBJ2-1, with a tentative D call TRBD1 (6 bases). Trimming removed 3 bases at V and 3 bases at J, with 12 bases between. CDR1 and CDR2 from the germline V gene are LNHDA and SQIVND (reference sequence). The CDR3 is made up of 15 amino acids. DNA for the CDR3: TGTGCCAGTAGTATTCGTGGGGGACACTACAATGAGCAGTTCTTC. Protein sequence: CASSIRGGHYNEQFF.

The rearrangement joins TRBV11-2 to TRBJ2-5, with TRBD1 matching 8 bases. CDR3 size: 16 residues. Trimming took 5 bases from V and 9 from J; bases not matched to a gene: 17. CDR1 is SGHAT and CDR2 is FQNNGV in the germline V gene. CDR3 DNA sequence: TGTGCCAGCAGCAACGGCGGAGGGACAGGACGTCCCCCCCAGTACTTC. Translated: CASSNGGGTGRPPQYF.

The V gene is TRBV6-5, the J gene TRBJ1-5; 7 nucleotides align to TRBD1. J gave up 4 bases and V 11 bases, and 8 bases lay outside the gene matches. This CDR3 spans 13 amino acids. Germline CDR1 MNHEY, CDR2 SVGAGI. CDR3 nucleotides: TGTGCCGGATCGGGACAGTCAAATCAGCCCCAGCATTTT. Translated: CAGSGQSNQPQHF.

The chain is built from TRBV3-1 (or the pseudogene TRBV3-2) and TRBJ2-7; maybe TRBD2 (6 bases). V lost 1 base and J 3 bases, leaving 13 bases between the germline ends. Germline loops: CDR1 LGHDT, CDR2 YNNKEL (reference sequence). The CDR3 loop spans 15 amino acids. As DNA, the CDR3 is TGTGCCAGCAGCCAAGTATTCGGGGGTTTCTACGAGCAGTACTTC. Protein sequence: CASSQVFGGFYEQYF.

This chain joins TRBV19 and TRBJ1-1; 8 nucleotides match TRBD1. Losses at the gene ends were 4 bases for V and 4 bases for J; bases not matched to a gene: 2. Germline V gene sequence: CDR1 LNHDA, CDR2 SQIVND (reference sequence). CDR3 length: 13 amino acids. This CDR3 is CASSRTGITEAFF. Written as DNA, the CDR3 is TGTGCCAGTAGTAGGACAGGGATCACTGAAGCTTTCTTT. Drawing the rest from reference TRBV19 and TRBJ1-1, the complete variable domain is DGGITQSPKYLFRKEGQNVTLSCEQNLNHDAMYWYRQDPGQGLRLIYYSQIVNDFQKGDIAEGYSVSREKKESFPLTVTSAQKNPTAFYLCASSRTGITEAFFGQGTRLTVV.

The chain has TRBV6-5 and TRBJ2-7; D not resolved. Between the trimmed V and J ends, which lost 0 bases and 1 base, there was a span of 10 bases. This CDR3 region has 15 residues. Germline-derived CDR1 and CDR2 are MNHEY and SVGAGI. The CDR3 nucleotides are TGTGCCAGCAGTTACTCGATTGTGGGATCCTACGAGCAGTACTTC. As protein: CASSYSIVGSYEQYF.

This chain joins TRBV25-1 and TRBJ1-2; TRBD1 agrees at 9 bases. J gave up 3 bases and V 5 bases, and 4 bases lay outside the gene matches. This CDR3 is built from 14 residues. CDR1 and CDR2 from the germline V gene are MGHDK and SYGVNS. CDR3 region: CASSHRTGDYGYTF. The CDR3 DNA reads TGTGCCAGCAGTCACCGGACAGGGGACTATGGCTACACCTTC.

This chain links TRBV5-1 with TRBJ2-7; 13 nucleotides match TRBD2. Germline CDR1 is SGHRS and CDR2 is YFSETQ. The CDR3 loop spans 15 amino acids. Germline trimming cut 4 bases from V and 2 bases from J; bases unmatched to any gene: 3. This CDR3 reads CASSEGLAGPYEQYF. CDR3 nucleotides: TGCGCCAGCAGCGAGGGACTAGCGGGACCCTACGAGCAGTACTTC.

The rearrangement joins TRBV6-5 to TRBJ1-4; 8 bases are shared with TRBD1. The CDR3 totals 15 residues. V was clipped by 7 bases and J by 5 bases; unmatched bases: 9. Germline CDR1 MNHEY, CDR2 SVGAGI. CDR3 bases: TGTGCCAGCACCCGCGGACAGGGTGTCAATGAAAAACTGTTTTTT. Its translation: CASTRGQGVNEKLFF.

V gene TRBV27 combines with J gene TRBJ2-7, with D perhaps TRBD1 or TRBD2 (5 bases each). The CDR3 consists of 14 residues. V was shortened by 5 bases and J by 6 bases, with 17 bases between the two germline ends. CDR1 is MNHEY and CDR2 is SMNVEV in the germline V gene (reference sequence). The CDR3 loop reads CASSPPGPGGEQYF. In nucleotides, the CDR3 is TGTGCCAGCAGTCCGCCGGGACCGGGTGGCGAGCAGTACTTC.

The chain has TRBV7-9 and TRBJ1-1; tentatively, D is TRBD1 (5 bases). The V end was cut by 5 bases, the J end by 8 bases, with 15 bases between. The V gene's germline CDR1 is SEHNR and CDR2 FQNEAQ (reference sequence). The CDR3 runs to 13 residues. The CDR3 loop reads CASSPAGGDEAFF. CDR3 in DNA: TGTGCCAGCAGCCCCGCGGGTGGGGACGAAGCTTTCTTT.